A single sample gave rise to the 25 T cell receptor beta chains below, sequenced in a study of blood T cell repertoires in COVID-19. The method was immunoSEQ multiplex PCR; TCRdb's version includes in-frame clones alone and lacks a portion of them. The sample gives under 150,000 clones, around 80% of which show up once; roughly 1.8% is in the top ten. The sample consisted of peripheral blood. Receptors were obtained from a man between 65 and 85 years old with acute or convalescent COVID-19.

This clone was seen a handful of times. This chain uses TRBV19 with TRBJ1-5, with D uncertain. The CDR3 contains 14 residues. V was cut by 10 bases and J by 2 bases, with 15 bases left in between. Germline lookup yields CDR1 LNHDA and CDR2 SQIVND (reference sequence). The CDR3 is CATDRGVGNQPQHF. As DNA, the CDR3 is TGTGCCACCGACCGGGGTGTGGGCAATCAGCCCCAGCATTTT.

DNA of the CDR3: TGCGCCAGCAGCTGGACAGGGGAAGGAAACACCATATATTTT. It codes for CASSWTGEGNTIYF. The chain carries TRBV5-1 and TRBJ1-3; 9 nucleotides agree with TRBD1. The CDR3 extends over 14 amino acids. Trimming took 3 bases from V and 4 from J; bases not matched to a gene: 2. Germline V CDR1 and CDR2: SGHRS, YFSETQ.

V usage is TRBV10-3 and J usage is TRBJ1-1; D not resolved. This CDR3 region has 16 residues. Looked up from germline, CDR1 is ENHRY and CDR2 is SYGVKD. The V and J ends lost 0 bases and 4 bases respectively, with 15 bases between them. The CDR3 nucleotides are TGTGCCATCAGTGAGTCAGGAGGGCAAGATGGCACTGAAGCTTTCTTT. Translation: CAISESGGQDGTEAFF.

This sequence joins TRBV25-1 and TRBJ1-4; 10 bases are a match to TRBD1. CDR3 length: 14 residues. Germline CDR1 MGHDK, CDR2 SYGVNS. The V gene end was trimmed by 4 bases and the J gene end by 8 bases; junction bases not matched to a gene: 4. The CDR3 nucleotides read TGTGCCAGCAGTGTGACAGGGGGCGACGAAAAACTGTTTTTT. Translated: CASSVTGGDEKLFF.

The gene calls are TRBV4-2 and TRBJ1-2; 11 nucleotides align to TRBD1. Germline trimming cut 0 bases from V and 4 bases from J; bases unmatched to any gene: 4. The CDR3 extends over 16 amino acids. The germline gives CDR1 LGHNA, CDR2 YNFKEQ. CDR3 region: CASSQEGQGGVYGYTF. For the CDR3, the DNA is TGTGCCAGCAGCCAAGAGGGACAGGGGGGCGTCTATGGCTACACCTTC.

V and J are TRBV14 and TRBJ2-5, with D unresolved. The germline V gene encodes CDR1 SGHDN and CDR2 FVKESK. The CDR3 contains 12 residues. Trimming left V 5 bases short and J 5 bases short, with 9 bases between. The CDR3: CASSDSLETQYF. CDR3 bases: TGTGCCAGCAGCGACTCCCTGGAGACCCAGTACTTC.

CDR3 sequence reads: CASSIQSQPLHF. The DNA of the CDR3 is TGTGCCAGCAGCATACAGTCGCAACCCCTCCACTTT. The V call is TRBV28, the J call TRBJ1-6; D uncertain. The CDR3 extends over 12 amino acids. Germline V gene lookup returns CDR1 MDHEN and CDR2 SYDVKM. The V gene lost 6 bases and the J gene lost 12 bases, with 12 bases spanning the gap.

V gene TRBV2 combines with J gene TRBJ2-6; perhaps TRBD2 as D (5 bases). Germline CDR1 and CDR2: SNHLY and FYNNEI. Trimming removed 9 bases from V and 0 bases from J, with 9 bases in between. The length of the CDR3 is 14 residues. CDR3 nucleotides: TGTGCCAGTGAGGGCAGCTCTGGGGCCAACGTCCTGACTTTC. This codes for CASEGSSGANVLTF.

The chain joins TRBV7-9 to TRBJ1-1, with TRBD1 as a possible D gene (6 bases). The V end was cut by 6 bases, the J end by 2 bases, with 13 bases between. The CDR3 has 14 residues. Germline loops: CDR1 SEHNR, CDR2 FQNEAQ (reference sequence). In DNA form, the CDR3 reads TGTGCCAGCAGGCCACAGGGAGTTAACACTGAAGCTTTCTTT. This gives the protein CASRPQGVNTEAFF.

J is TRBJ2-1 and V is TRBV6-5; TRBD2 agrees at 7 bases. Germline V lookup: CDR1 MNHEY, CDR2 SVGAGI. The CDR3 runs 14 residues. The junction had 11 bases not matched to a gene; V was cut back by 6 bases and J by 9 bases. CDR3 sequence reads: CASSGGRGVFEQFF. CDR3 DNA sequence: TGTGCCAGCAGCGGGGGACGGGGGGTTTTTGAGCAGTTCTTC.

A few counts support this clone. The chain uses TRBV2 and TRBJ1-1; TRBD1 is a possible D gene (6 bases). Between the trimmed V and J ends, which lost 7 bases and 1 base, there was a span of 13 bases. The CDR3 totals 14 residues. Germline CDR1 SNHLY, CDR2 FYNNEI. CDR3 in amino acids: CASKGGQPNTEAFF. DNA of the CDR3: TGTGCCAGCAAAGGAGGACAGCCGAACACTGAAGCTTTCTTT. Supplemented by reference TRBV2 and TRBJ1-1, the full variable domain reads EPEVTQTPSHQVTQMGQEVILRCVPISNHLYFYWYRQILGQKVEFLVSFYNNEISEKSEIFDDQFSVERPDGSNFTLKIRSTKLEDSAMYFCASKGGQPNTEAFFGQGTRLTVV.

The chain couples TRBV6-2 or TRBV6-3 to TRBJ1-2; possibly TRBD1 for D (6 bases). CDR3 size: 15 residues. V lost 0 bases to trimming and J lost 2 bases, with 10 bases between them. Looked up from germline, CDR1 is MNHEY and CDR2 is SVGEGT. CDR3 coding DNA: TGTGCCAGCAGTTACTCGAGTAGGGGGAACTATGGCTACACCTTC. This gives the protein CASSYSSRGNYGYTF.

This clone was picked up one time. This sequence joins TRBV5-1 and TRBJ2-6; unclear D gene. The CDR3 contains 18 residues. V was cut by 0 bases and J by 0 bases, with 13 bases left in between. Germline V gene sequence: CDR1 SGHRS, CDR2 YFSETQ. The CDR3 DNA is TGCGCCAGCAGCTTGGGGTCGTTAATCGGCTCTGGGGCCAACGTCCTGACTTTC. Its protein is CASSLGSLIGSGANVLTF.

This CDR3 reads CASSLQAGGAGETQYF. The CDR3, as DNA: TGTGCCAGCAGCTTGCAAGCCGGGGGGGCCGGGGAGACCCAGTACTTC. The chain is built from TRBV5-4 and TRBJ2-5; the match to TRBD2 covers 8 bases. This CDR3 has 16 amino acids. Losses at the gene ends were 1 base for V and 5 bases for J; bases not matched to a gene: 10. Germline loops: CDR1 SGHNT, CDR2 YYREEE (reference sequence).

The rearrangement joins TRBV7-8 to TRBJ1-3; D not certain. V lost 3 bases, J lost 3 bases, and 18 bases lay in between. Germline V CDR1 and CDR2: SGHVS, FQNEAQ. This CDR3 contains 17 residues. The CDR3 coding sequence is TGTGCCAGCAGCTTCTTTTCGAGGGCTGCGCGTGGAAACACCATATATTTT. Translating it yields CASSFFSRAARGNTIYF.

The chain links TRBV27 to TRBJ2-7; 9 nucleotides match TRBD1. The ends lost 6 bases at V and 0 bases at J; junction bases unmatched: 3. Germline CDR1 and CDR2: MNHEY and SMNVEV (reference sequence). This CDR3 spans 14 amino acids. The CDR3 sequence: CASRRQGVSYEQYF. In DNA, the CDR3 is TGTGCCAGCAGACGACAGGGGGTCTCCTACGAGCAGTACTTC.

This clone was seen once. This rearrangement joins TRBV28 to TRBJ2-7; D perhaps matches TRBD2 (5 bases). The length of the CDR3 is 15 residues. The germline CDR1 and CDR2 sequences are MDHEN and SYDVKM. V was clipped by 1 base and J by 0 bases, with 10 bases between them. Here the CDR3 DNA reads TGTGCCAGCAGTTTATTGGGAGACTCCTCCTACGAGCAGTACTTC. Translation gives CASSLLGDSSYEQYF.

This rearrangement joins TRBV18 to TRBJ1-2; unclear D gene. CDR3 size: 15 residues. The V end lost 3 bases, the J end lost 1 base, and 12 bases lay between the germline ends. In germline, CDR1 is KGHSH, CDR2 LQKENI. The DNA for the CDR3 is TGTGCCAGCTCACCGAAGGCGGAACTTAACTATGGCTACACCTTC. Translating it yields CASSPKAELNYGYTF.

This clone has just a few counts. The sample carries other DNA sequences with the same CDR3. V is TRBV19 and J is TRBJ2-5; D ambiguous. V was cut by 3 bases and J by 5 bases, with 4 bases left in between. Germline CDR1 reads LNHDA; CDR2 reads SQIVND (reference sequence). This CDR3 region has 11 residues. CDR3 in amino acids: CASSIRETQYF. The CDR3 bases are TGTGCCAGTAGTATTCGGGAGACCCAGTACTTC.

The chain employs TRBV19 and TRBJ1-2; tentatively, D is TRBD1 (5 bases). The CDR3 is 15 amino acids. The V and J ends lost 3 bases and 8 bases respectively, with 19 bases between them. Looked up from germline, CDR1 is LNHDA and CDR2 is SQIVND (reference sequence). CDR3 bases: TGTGCCAGTAGTATGGGCGCCGCAGGGACTGGCGGCTACACCTTC. Translated, it gives CASSMGAAGTGGYTF. Full variable domain (rest looked up from reference TRBV19 and TRBJ1-2): DGGITQSPKYLFRKEGQNVTLSCEQNLNHDAMYWYRQDPGQGLRLIYYSQIVNDFQKGDIAEGYSVSREKKESFPLTVTSAQKNPTAFYLCASSMGAAGTGGYTFGSGTRLTVV.

The CDR3 DNA sequence: TGTGCCAGCAGCTTAACAGGGATTGGTGGCAATCAGCCCCAGCATTTT. This gives the protein CASSLTGIGGNQPQHF. V gene TRBV7-2 combines with J gene TRBJ1-5, with a tentative D call TRBD1 (6 bases). CDR1 is SGHTA, CDR2 FQGNSA, per germline. CDR3 length equals 16 residues. V was shortened by 2 bases and J by 2 bases, with 13 bases between the two germline ends.

This sequence joins TRBV28 and TRBJ1-5; the D gene is possibly TRBD1 (5 bases). V lost 1 base and J lost 3, with 10 bases in between. The CDR3 extends over 15 amino acids. Germline V gives CDR1 MDHEN, CDR2 SYDVKM. The CDR3 DNA is TGTGCCAGCAGTTTATCGGGCAGGGCCAATCAGCCCCAGCATTTT. It is translated as CASSLSGRANQPQHF.

The J gene is TRBJ1-6, the V gene TRBV6-5; D unresolved. The CDR3 is 13 residues long. V was clipped by 7 bases and J by 3 bases, with 7 bases between them. Germline V gene sequence: CDR1 MNHEY, CDR2 SVGAGI. The CDR3 region has the DNA TGTGCCAGCAATAACGGCTATAATTCACCCCTCCACTTT. It is translated as CASNNGYNSPLHF.

This CDR3 is CASSQSRQGYQETQYF. CDR3 coding DNA: TGCGCCAGCAGCCAATCGCGGCAGGGCTACCAAGAGACCCAGTACTTC. The V call is TRBV4-1, the J call TRBJ2-5, with TRBD1 as a possible D gene (5 bases). This CDR3 has 16 residues. CDR1 MGHRA and CDR2 YSYEKL come from the germline V gene. V lost 2 bases, J lost 0 bases, and 13 bases lay in between.

The rearrangement uses TRBV5-1 and TRBJ2-5; 9 bases match TRBD1. The germline V gene has CDR1 SGHRS and CDR2 YFSETQ. Losses at the gene ends were 3 bases for V and 2 bases for J; bases not matched to a gene: 8. The CDR3 length is 16 residues. DNA of the CDR3: TGCGCCAGCAGCTGGGGACAGGGAATCCCGCAAGAGACCCAGTACTTC. Its protein product is CASSWGQGIPQETQYF.